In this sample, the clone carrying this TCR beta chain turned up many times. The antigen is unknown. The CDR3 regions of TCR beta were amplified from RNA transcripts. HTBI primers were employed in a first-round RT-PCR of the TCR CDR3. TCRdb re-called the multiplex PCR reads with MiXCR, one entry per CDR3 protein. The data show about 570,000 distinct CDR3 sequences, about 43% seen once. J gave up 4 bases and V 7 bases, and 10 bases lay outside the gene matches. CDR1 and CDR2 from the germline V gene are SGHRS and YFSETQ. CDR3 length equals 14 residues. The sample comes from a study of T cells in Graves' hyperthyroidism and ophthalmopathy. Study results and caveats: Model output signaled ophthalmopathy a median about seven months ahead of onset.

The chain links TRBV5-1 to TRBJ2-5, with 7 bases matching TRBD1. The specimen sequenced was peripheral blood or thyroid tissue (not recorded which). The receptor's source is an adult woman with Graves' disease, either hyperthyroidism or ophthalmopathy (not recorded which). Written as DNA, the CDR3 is TGCGCCAGCTGGCCCAACAGGGGCGGAGAGACCCAGTACTTC. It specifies CASWPNRGGETQYF.